This record looks at one T cell receptor (beta chain) sequence and its context. Germline-derived CDR1 and CDR2 are SGHRS and YFSETQ. V was cut by 0 bases and J by 4 bases, with 8 bases left in between. The CDR3 runs to 14 residues. Original methodology: Estimation of nucleated cell counts relied on the amplification of reference gene primers. Produced via immunoSEQ multiplex PCR; TCRdb's table is partial and in-frame only. V, J and clone size derive from that table, while D and trimming were established from the DNA sequence. The sample has more than 80,000 clones; approximately 70% are singletons. This entry is derived from a study of blood T cell repertoires in COVID-19. Study as a whole: Sites across the United States, Italy and Spain contributed samples from acute and convalescent COVID-19. Sources were T cells, B-cell-depleted T cells, or PBMCs; the material itself was cDNA or gDNA.

The chain uses TRBV5-1 and TRBJ1-5; D unresolved. This clonotype originated in a woman aged 55-75 years in a cohort sampled during active or convalescent COVID-19. The sequenced sample consisted of peripheral blood. The CDR3 region has the DNA TGCGCCAGCAGCTTGGGGTCTAAAAATCAGCCCCAGCATTTT. Residues: CASSLGSKNQPQHF. Based on the CDR3 plus reference TRBV5-1 and TRBJ1-5, the full variable domain is KAGVTQTPRYLIKTRGQQVTLSCSPISGHRSVSWYQQTPGQGLQFLFEYFSETQRNKGNFPGRFSGRQFSNSRSEMNVSTLELGDSALYLCASSLGSKNQPQHFGDGTRLSIL.